This TCR beta chain was documented in a study of Tregs in tolerant kidney transplant recipients. Background on the study: The nonmyeloablative bone marrow transplants came from related graft donors, with transient mixed chimerism.

CDR3 length: 17 amino acids. Deletions cut 1 base from V and 3 bases from J, with 16 bases between. The germline CDR1 and CDR2 sequences are SEHNR and FQNEAQ (reference sequence). Overall study findings and caveats: Tolerant patients' donor-specific Tregs expanded beyond overall Tregs, suggesting antigen-driven growth.

CD4+CD25+CD127- Tregs, CD4+CD25- non-Tregs, CD4 and CD8 cells were sorted. An overnight rest at 37°C with approximately 210 IU/ml IL-2 preceded regulatory T cell sorting from thawed PBMCs. On this clone itself: The antigen remains undetermined.

The repertoire was sequenced with immunoSEQ multiplex PCR; TCRdb's copy has only in-frame clones and lacks some. The table has some 74,000 clones, approximately 90% seen once. This clonotype originated in a human donor who received a combined kidney and bone marrow transplant. The sequences come from Tregs from blood, collected before the transplant. The gene calls are TRBV7-9 and TRBJ1-5; tentatively, D is TRBD1 (5 bases). CDR3 loop: CASSLGRAGMANQPQHF. CDR3 DNA sequence: TGTGCCAGCAGCTTAGGGCGTGCAGGGATGGCCAATCAGCCCCAGCATTTT. Drawing the rest from reference TRBV7-9 and TRBJ1-5, the complete variable domain is DTGVSQNPRHKITKRGQNVTFRCDPISEHNRLYWYRQTLGQGPEFLTYFQNEAQLEKSRLLSDRFSAERPKGSFSTLEIQRTEQGDSAMYLCASSLGRAGMANQPQHFGDGTRLSIL.